This T cell receptor beta chain was observed in a study of blood T cell repertoires in COVID-19. From germline, CDR1 is SQVTM and CDR2 ANQGSEA. Germline trimming cut 3 bases from V and 13 bases from J; bases unmatched to any gene: 6. The length of the CDR3 is 11 residues. Clones were sequenced by immunoSEQ multiplex PCR, and TCRdb holds only the in-frame ones, with some missing. This sample has about 410,000 clones, with 89% found just once. This TCR came from a woman aged 35 to 49 with COVID-19, enrolled during active disease. The chain uses TRBV29-1 and TRBJ1-2, with TRBD1 identical over 9 bases. The sequencing input was peripheral blood. For the CDR3, the DNA is TGCAGCGTTGAGGGACAGGGAACCCCCACCTTC. Its translation is CSVEGQGTPTF.